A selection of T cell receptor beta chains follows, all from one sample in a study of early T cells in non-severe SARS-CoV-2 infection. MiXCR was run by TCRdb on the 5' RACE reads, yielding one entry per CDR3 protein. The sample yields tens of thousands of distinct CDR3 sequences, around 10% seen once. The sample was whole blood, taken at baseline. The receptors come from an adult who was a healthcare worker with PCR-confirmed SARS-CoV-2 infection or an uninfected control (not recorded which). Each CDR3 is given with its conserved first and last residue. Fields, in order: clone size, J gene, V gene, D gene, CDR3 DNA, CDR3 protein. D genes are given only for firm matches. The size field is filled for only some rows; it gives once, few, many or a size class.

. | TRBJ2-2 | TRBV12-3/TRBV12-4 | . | TGTGCCAGCACGGTCCGGGAGCTGTTTTTT | CASTVRELFF
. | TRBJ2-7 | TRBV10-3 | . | TGTGCCATCAGTTCTTCGTCAAGCCTCTACGAGCAGTACTTC | CAISSSSSLYEQYF
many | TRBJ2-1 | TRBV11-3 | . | TGTGCCAGCAGCTTAGATGGGAGAGGGGCCTCCTACAATGAGCAGTTCTTC | CASSLDGRGASYNEQFF
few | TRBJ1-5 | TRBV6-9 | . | TGTGCCAGCAGTCCCTCGGGCGGCTCCGGGCAGCCCCAGCATTTT | CASSPSGGSGQPQHF
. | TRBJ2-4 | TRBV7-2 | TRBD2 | TGTGCCAGCAGCCCGCGCGGAGCGGGGGGCGGGGGCATTCAGTACTTC | CASSPRGAGGGGIQYF
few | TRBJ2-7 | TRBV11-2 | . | TGTGCCAGCAGCTGGGCGACGGTCTCCTACGAGCAGTACTTC | CASSWATVSYEQYF
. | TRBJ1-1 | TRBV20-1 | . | TGCAGTGCCCTCGGCAGCTACACTGAAGCTTTCTTT | CSALGSYTEAFF
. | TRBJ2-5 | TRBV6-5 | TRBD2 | TGTGCCAGCAGTTACGCGGGAGTGGAGACCCAGTACTTC | CASSYAGVETQYF
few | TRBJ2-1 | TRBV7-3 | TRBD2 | TGTGCCAGCAGCTTAACCCCGGGACTAGCCATTCATGAGCAGTTCTTC | CASSLTPGLAIHEQFF
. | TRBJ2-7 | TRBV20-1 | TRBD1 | TGCAGTGCTGAACCGGGACAGAGCTACGAGCAGTACTTC | CSAEPGQSYEQYF
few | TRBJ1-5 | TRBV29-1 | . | TGCAGCGTTGGGGATGGCAATCAGCCCCAGCATTTT | CSVGDGNQPQHF
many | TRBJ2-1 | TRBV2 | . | TGTGCCAGCAGAATAAGGAATGAGCAGTTCTTC | CASRIRNEQFF
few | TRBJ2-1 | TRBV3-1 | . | TGTGCCAGCAGCCCCCGGGGGGCCAGAGAGAATGAGCAGTTCTTC | CASSPRGARENEQFF
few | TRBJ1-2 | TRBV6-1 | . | TGTGCCAGCAGGTCACAGGGTGAAGACTATGGCTACACCTTC | CASRSQGEDYGYTF
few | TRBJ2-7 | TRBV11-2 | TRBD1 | TGTGCCAGCAGCTCCCGAGGGACAGCCGACCACGAGCAGTACTTC | CASSSRGTADHEQYF
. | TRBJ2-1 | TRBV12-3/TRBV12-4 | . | TGTGCCAGCAGTTTATGGTCTGTGGGGTCAGAGAATGAGCAGTTCTTC | CASSLWSVGSENEQFF
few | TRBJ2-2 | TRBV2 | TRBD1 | TGTGCCAGCAACAGGGGTACCGGGGAGCTGTTTTTT | CASNRGTGELFF
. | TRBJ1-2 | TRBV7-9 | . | TGTGCCAGCAGCTTCAGCTGGGGGATTAACTATGGCTACACCTTC | CASSFSWGINYGYTF
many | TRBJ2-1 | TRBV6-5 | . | TGTGCCACCAATCCTGGGGGTGAGCAGTTCTTC | CATNPGGEQFF
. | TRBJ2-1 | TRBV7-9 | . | TGTGCCAGCAGCTTTCCTCTAGAGGGCCCCTACAATGAGCAGTTCTTC | CASSFPLEGPYNEQFF
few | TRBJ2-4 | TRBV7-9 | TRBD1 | TGTGCCAGCAGCTCGACAGGGGGCCATGGGGAAAACATTCAGTACTTC | CASSSTGGHGENIQYF
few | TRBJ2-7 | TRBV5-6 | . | TGTGCCAGCAGCCCAGCCCAGGGGTCCCGCGAGCAGTACTTC | CASSPAQGSREQYF
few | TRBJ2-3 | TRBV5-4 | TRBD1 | TGTGCCAGCAGCGGGGACAGGGTGGGCACAGATACGCAGTATTTT | CASSGDRVGTDTQYF
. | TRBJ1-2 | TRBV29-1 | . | TGCAGCGTTGCCACTCCTGATGGCTACACCTTC | CSVATPDGYTF
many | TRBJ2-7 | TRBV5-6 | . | TGTGCCAGCAGTCACAGGGAAGACTACGAGCAGTACTTC | CASSHREDYEQYF
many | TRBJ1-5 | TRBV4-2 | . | TGTGCCAGCAGTTCCGTCGGGAAGTCGAGCAATCAGCCCCAGCATTTT | CASSSVGKSSNQPQHF
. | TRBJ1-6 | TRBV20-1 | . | TGCAGTGCTAGCTCAGGGGTCGGCTTCGCTTCACCCCTCCACTTT | CSASSGVGFASPLHF
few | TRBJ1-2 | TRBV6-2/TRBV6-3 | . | TGTGCCAGCGGAACCGGGACGGCCTATGGCTACACCTTC | CASGTGTAYGYTF
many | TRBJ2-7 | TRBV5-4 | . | TGTGCCAGCAGCCGCCAGGGAAACTCCTACGAGCAGTACTTC | CASSRQGNSYEQYF
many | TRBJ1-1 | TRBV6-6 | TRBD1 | TGTGCCAGCAGAAATCGACAGGGACCGAACACTGAAGCTTTCTTT | CASRNRQGPNTEAFF
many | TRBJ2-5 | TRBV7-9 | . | TGTGCCAGCAGCTTTTCCACAGGTCCAGAGACCCAGTACTTC | CASSFSTGPETQYF
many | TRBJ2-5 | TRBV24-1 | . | TGTGCCACCAGTGGGTCTGGGGGGCAGACCCAGTACTTC | CATSGSGGQTQYF
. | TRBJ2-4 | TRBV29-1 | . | TGCAGCGTTGAAGGGGGCAAAAACATTCAGTACTTC | CSVEGGKNIQYF
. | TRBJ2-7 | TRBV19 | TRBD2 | TGTGCCAGTAGTATTTTAGCGGGAGATCGCTACGAGCAGTACTTC | CASSILAGDRYEQYF
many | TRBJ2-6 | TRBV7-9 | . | TGTGCCAGCAGCTTCGGGCAGCACGCTGGGGCCAACGTCCTGACTTTC | CASSFGQHAGANVLTF
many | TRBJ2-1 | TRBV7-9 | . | TGTGCCAGCAGCTTAGTTGTATATGAGCAGTTCTTC | CASSLVVYEQFF
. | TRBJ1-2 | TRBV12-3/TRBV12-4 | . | TGTGCCAGCAGTTTAGCGCCCCGTAGCGAGAGTGGCTACACCTTC | CASSLAPRSESGYTF
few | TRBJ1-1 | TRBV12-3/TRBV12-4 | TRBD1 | TGTGCCAGCCTAGGGGGCGCGGATATTGGATATGGGGCTTTCTTT | CASLGGADIGYGAFF
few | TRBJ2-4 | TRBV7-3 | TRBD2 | TGTGCCAGCAGCCCTAGCGGAGAGGGCATTCAGTACTTC | CASSPSGEGIQYF
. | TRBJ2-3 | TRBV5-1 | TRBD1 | TGCGCCAGCAGCTATACCGGGACAGGGGTAGCAGATACGCAGTATTTT | CASSYTGTGVADTQYF